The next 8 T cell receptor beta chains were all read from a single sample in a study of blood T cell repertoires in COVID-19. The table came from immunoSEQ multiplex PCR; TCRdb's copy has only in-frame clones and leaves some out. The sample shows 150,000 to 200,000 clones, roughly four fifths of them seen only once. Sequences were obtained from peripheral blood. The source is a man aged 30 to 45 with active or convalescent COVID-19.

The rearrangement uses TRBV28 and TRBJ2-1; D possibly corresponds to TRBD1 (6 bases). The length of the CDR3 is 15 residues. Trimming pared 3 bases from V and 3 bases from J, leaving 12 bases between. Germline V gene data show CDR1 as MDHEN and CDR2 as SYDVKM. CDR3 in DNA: TGTGCCAGCAGTTTGCAACAGGGAGTCTACAATGAGCAGTTCTTC. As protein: CASSLQQGVYNEQFF.

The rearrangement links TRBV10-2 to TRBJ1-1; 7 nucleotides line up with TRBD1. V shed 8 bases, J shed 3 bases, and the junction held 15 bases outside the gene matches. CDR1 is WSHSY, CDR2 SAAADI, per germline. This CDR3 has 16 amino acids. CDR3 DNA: TGCGCCAGCCAAATTTACACTCAGGGGGTTCACACTGAAGCTTTCTTT. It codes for CASQIYTQGVHTEAFF.

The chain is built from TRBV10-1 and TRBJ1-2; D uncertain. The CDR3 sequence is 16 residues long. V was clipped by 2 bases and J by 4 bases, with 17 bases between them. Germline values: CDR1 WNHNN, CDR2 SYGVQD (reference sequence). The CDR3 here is CASSEDRRSGSYGYTF. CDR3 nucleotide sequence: TGCGCCAGCAGTGAGGACCGTCGGAGCGGGAGCTATGGCTACACCTTC.

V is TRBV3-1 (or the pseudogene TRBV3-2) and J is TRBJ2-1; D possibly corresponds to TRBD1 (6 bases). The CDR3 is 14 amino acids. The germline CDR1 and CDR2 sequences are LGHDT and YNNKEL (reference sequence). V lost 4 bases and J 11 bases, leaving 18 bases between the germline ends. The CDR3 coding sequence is TGTGCCAGCAGCCCCGAGACTCTGGGGGCCCAGCAGTTCTTC. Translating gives CASSPETLGAQQFF.

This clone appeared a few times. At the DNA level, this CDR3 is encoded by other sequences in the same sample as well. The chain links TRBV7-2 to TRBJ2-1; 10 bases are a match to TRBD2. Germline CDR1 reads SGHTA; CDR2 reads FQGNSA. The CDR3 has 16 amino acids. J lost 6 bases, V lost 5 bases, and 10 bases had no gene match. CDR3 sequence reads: CASSLQSGGAGNEQFF. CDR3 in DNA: TGTGCCAGCAGCCTCCAGAGCGGGGGGGCGGGCAATGAGCAGTTCTTC.

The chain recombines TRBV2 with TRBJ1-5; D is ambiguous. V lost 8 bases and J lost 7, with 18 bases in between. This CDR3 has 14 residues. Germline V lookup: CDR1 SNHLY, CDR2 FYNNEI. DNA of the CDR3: TGTGCCAGCCTCCAAACTGGGTTCGGGCAGCCCCAGCATTTT. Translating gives CASLQTGFGQPQHF.

The CDR3 DNA reads as TGTGCCTGGAGCGGACAGGTTAACATTCAGTACTTC. This gives the protein CAWSGQVNIQYF. J is TRBJ2-4 and V is TRBV30; 7 positions agree with TRBD1. J lost 7 bases, V lost 3 bases, and 3 bases had no gene match. The CDR3 extends over 12 amino acids. The germline V gene encodes CDR1 GTSNPN and CDR2 SVGIG (reference sequence).

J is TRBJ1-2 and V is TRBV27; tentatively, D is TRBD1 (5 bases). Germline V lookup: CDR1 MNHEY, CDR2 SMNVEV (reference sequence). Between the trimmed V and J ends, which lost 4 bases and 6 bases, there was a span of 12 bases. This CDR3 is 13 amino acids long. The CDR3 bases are TGTGCCAGCAGTTCGGGGGTTCGTGATGGCTACACCTTC. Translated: CASSSGVRDGYTF.